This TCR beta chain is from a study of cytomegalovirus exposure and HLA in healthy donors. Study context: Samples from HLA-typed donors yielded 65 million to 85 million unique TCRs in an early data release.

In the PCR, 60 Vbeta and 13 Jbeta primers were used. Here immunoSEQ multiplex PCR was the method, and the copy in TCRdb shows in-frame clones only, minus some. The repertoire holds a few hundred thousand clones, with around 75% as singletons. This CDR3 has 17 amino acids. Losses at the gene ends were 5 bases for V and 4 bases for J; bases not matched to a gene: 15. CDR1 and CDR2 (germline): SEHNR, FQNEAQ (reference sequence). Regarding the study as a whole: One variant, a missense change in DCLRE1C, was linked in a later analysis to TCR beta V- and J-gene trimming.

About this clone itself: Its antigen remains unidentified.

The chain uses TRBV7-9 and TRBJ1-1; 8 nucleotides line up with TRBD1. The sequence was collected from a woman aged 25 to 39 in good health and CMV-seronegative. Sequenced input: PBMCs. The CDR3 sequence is CASSPRMGQVRGTEAFF. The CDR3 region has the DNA TGTGCCAGCAGCCCCCGTATGGGACAGGTGAGAGGCACTGAAGCTTTCTTT.